The rows below give T cell receptor beta chains drawn from one sample of a study of cytomegalovirus exposure and HLA in healthy donors. TCRdb keeps only in-frame clones here, not all; method: immunoSEQ multiplex PCR. The sample lists 84,000 or so clones, roughly 84% seen once, with approximately 2.6% in the top ten. The sample taken for sequencing was PBMCs. These receptors originate from a man aged 30 to 39 in good health and CMV-seronegative. Both conserved end residues are part of each CDR3. D genes are given only for firm matches. The size field is filled for only some rows; it gives once, few, many or a size class.

TRBJ1-4	TRBV25-1	.	TRBD1	CATGGTGGLDEKLFF	TGTGCCACCGGGGGGACAGGGGGCTTAGATGAAAAACTGTTTTTT
TRBJ1-5	TRBV6-6	.	.	CASSSLFGNQPQHF	TGTGCCAGCAGTTCCCTCTTCGGTAATCAGCCCCAGCATTTT
TRBJ2-2	TRBV9	.	TRBD1	CASSVPRDRASNTGELFF	TGTGCCAGCAGCGTACCCAGGGACAGAGCCTCGAACACCGGGGAGCTGTTTTTT
TRBJ1-5	TRBV6-1	few	TRBD1	CASIGKGQGNQPQHF	TGTGCCAGCATTGGAAAAGGACAGGGAAATCAGCCCCAGCATTTT
TRBJ1-2	TRBV7-2	.	.	CASSLGGDWYGYTF	TGTGCCAGCAGCTTAGGGGGGGACTGGTATGGCTACACCTTC
TRBJ1-2	TRBV20-1	once	TRBD1	CSAGTDYGYTF	TGCAGTGCCGGGACAGACTATGGCTACACCTTC
TRBJ2-7	TRBV6-5	.	.	CASSYVKEPSSYEQYF	TGTGCCAGCAGTTACGTAAAGGAGCCGAGCTCCTACGAGCAGTACTTC
TRBJ1-2	TRBV27	.	TRBD1	CASSEQGAYYGYTF	TGTGCCAGCAGCGAACAGGGGGCATACTATGGCTACACCTTC
TRBJ2-3	TRBV20-1	few	.	CSAPIDTQYF	TGCAGTGCCCCCATTGATACGCAGTATTTT
TRBJ1-2	TRBV18	once	.	CASSTYSGTQGYTF	TGTGCCAGCTCTACCTACTCCGGGACACAGGGCTACACCTTC
TRBJ2-7	TRBV29-1	.	TRBD1	CSVETGSSYEQYF	TGCAGCGTTGAGACAGGGAGCTCCTACGAGCAGTACTTC
TRBJ1-1	TRBV6-5	.	.	CASSYDVRGTEAFF	TGTGCCAGCAGTTACGACGTTCGGGGTACTGAAGCTTTCTTT
TRBJ2-7	TRBV7-2	.	TRBD1	CASSPGQGRIIGYEQYF	TGTGCCAGCAGCCCTGGACAGGGCCGTATAATCGGGTACGAGCAGTACTTC
TRBJ1-5	TRBV19	.	TRBD1	CATAGTGRIEPQHF	TGTGCCACCGCCGGGACAGGGAGGATTGAGCCCCAGCATTTT
TRBJ1-5	TRBV11-2	few	.	CASSLGGTGNQPQHF	TGTGCCAGCAGCCTAGGAGGGACTGGCAATCAGCCCCAGCATTTT
TRBJ2-7	TRBV27	.	TRBD1	CASSFSGTENEQYF	TGTGCCAGCAGTTTCTCCGGGACAGAAAACGAGCAGTACTTC
TRBJ2-2	TRBV9	.	TRBD2	CASSEGSPGLAGELFF	TGTGCCAGCAGCGAGGGGTCCCCGGGACTAGCGGGGGAGCTGTTTTTT
TRBJ1-6	TRBV30	.	.	CAWSTTGLNSPLHF	TGTGCCTGGAGTACCACAGGGTTGAATTCACCCCTCCACTTT
TRBJ2-7	TRBV10-1	.	TRBD1	CASSEFGQGSSYEQYF	TGCGCCAGCAGTGAATTTGGACAGGGAAGCTCCTACGAGCAGTACTTC
TRBJ2-3	TRBV7-6	.	.	CASSKGVGGDTQYF	TGTGCCAGCAGCAAGGGAGTAGGTGGGGATACGCAGTATTTT
TRBJ2-5	TRBV7-3	.	TRBD2	CASSLVGGLVQETQYF	TGTGCCAGCAGCTTAGTGGGGGGACTAGTTCAAGAGACCCAGTACTTC
TRBJ1-4	TRBV5-1	.	TRBD1	CASSLGGRDRWEKLFF	TGCGCCAGCAGCTTGGGGGGCCGGGACAGGTGGGAAAAACTGTTTTTT
TRBJ2-1	TRBV15	.	.	CATSRDLGSEQFF	TGTGCCACCAGCAGAGATTTGGGGAGTGAGCAGTTCTTC
TRBJ1-4	TRBV27	.	TRBD1	CASAGGTNEKLFF	TGTGCCAGCGCAGGGGGGACTAATGAAAAACTGTTTTTT
TRBJ1-5	TRBV7-9	.	.	CASSENRDQPQHF	TGTGCCAGCAGCGAGAACAGGGATCAGCCCCAGCATTTT
TRBJ1-3	TRBV25-1	.	.	CASSEGSKSNTIYF	TGTGCCAGCAGTGAGGGCAGTAAAAGCAACACCATATATTTT
TRBJ2-7	TRBV29-1	.	TRBD1	CSVAGGTGVYEQYF	TGCAGCGTTGCCGGTGGGACAGGGGTATACGAGCAGTACTTC
TRBJ2-5	TRBV7-6	.	.	CASSPSGGEGTQYF	TGTGCCAGCAGCCCCTCTGGAGGCGAGGGGACCCAGTACTTC
TRBJ2-2	TRBV5-1	.	.	CASSLGAGLNTGELFF	TGCGCCAGCAGCTTGGGGGCAGGGCTGAACACCGGGGAGCTGTTTTTT
TRBJ2-7	TRBV27	.	TRBD1	CASSTSGGASSEQYF	TGTGCCAGCAGTACTTCAGGGGGCGCGAGTTCCGAGCAGTACTTC
TRBJ1-6	TRBV5-1	.	TRBD1	CASSLVFLGQESSYNSPLHF	TGCGCCAGCAGCTTGGTGTTTCTGGGACAGGAGAGCTCCTATAATTCACCCCTCCACTTT
TRBJ1-1	TRBV2	.	TRBD1	CASRDPTGGFTEAFF	TGTGCCAGCAGAGACCCGACAGGGGGCTTCACTGAAGCTTTCTTT
TRBJ1-1	TRBV19	.	.	CASRTTGRTAFF	TGTGCCAGTAGGACCACAGGGAGAACGGCTTTCTTT
TRBJ2-2	TRBV5-1	.	TRBD2	CASRGPSGGLPNTGELFF	TGCGCCAGCAGAGGTCCTAGCGGGGGCCTCCCGAACACCGGGGAGCTGTTTTTT
TRBJ2-1	TRBV28	.	TRBD2	CASGLAGAYNEQFF	TGTGCCAGCGGGTTAGCGGGGGCGTACAATGAGCAGTTCTTC
TRBJ1-1	TRBV30	.	TRBD1	CAWSSNRGTEAFF	TGTGCCTGGAGTTCAAACAGGGGAACTGAAGCTTTCTTT
TRBJ2-3	TRBV7-2	few	.	CASSSGGDTQYF	TGTGCCAGCAGCTCAGGGGGGGATACGCAGTATTTT
TRBJ1-1	TRBV4-2	.	.	CASSQDRGRNTEAFF	TGTGCCAGCAGCCAAGATCGGGGGAGAAACACTGAAGCTTTCTTT
TRBJ2-7	TRBV7-8	.	.	CASSPLQGKSSYEQYF	TGTGCCAGCAGCCCGTTACAGGGAAAGAGCTCCTACGAGCAGTACTTC
TRBJ2-7	TRBV5-4	.	.	CASSPGNRRGREQYF	TGTGCCAGCAGCCCCGGGAATCGCAGGGGACGCGAGCAGTACTTC
TRBJ1-1	TRBV2	.	TRBD1	CASSGQGARNTEAFF	TGTGCCAGCAGTGGACAGGGGGCCCGGAACACTGAAGCTTTCTTT
TRBJ1-2	TRBV25-1	.	.	CASSESGGLYGYTF	TGTGCCAGCAGTGAATCGGGAGGGTTATACGGCTACACCTTC
TRBJ2-2	TRBV9	.	TRBD1	CASSPTGTASVGELFF	TGTGCCAGCAGCCCGACCGGGACAGCGAGTGTCGGGGAGCTGTTTTTT
TRBJ1-6	TRBV7-6	.	.	CASSSGDSPLHF	TGTGCCAGCAGTTCAGGGGATTCACCCCTCCACTTT
TRBJ1-1	TRBV4-1	.	TRBD1	CASSQGNRGYRNTEAFF	TGCGCCAGCAGCCAAGGCAACAGGGGGTATCGGAACACTGAAGCTTTCTTT
TRBJ2-7	TRBV27	.	TRBD1	CATTGQGAREQYF	TGTGCCACCACGGGACAGGGGGCTCGAGAGCAGTACTTC
TRBJ2-2	TRBV2	.	.	CASSRDTGELFF	TGTGCCAGCAGCAGGGACACCGGGGAGCTGTTTTTT
TRBJ2-5	TRBV5-5	.	.	CASSLDRIGGRETQYF	TGTGCCAGCAGCTTGGATCGGATCGGGGGTCGGGAGACCCAGTACTTC
TRBJ2-7	TRBV7-3	.	TRBD1	CASSFDRGYEQYF	TGTGCCAGCAGCTTTGACAGGGGCTACGAGCAGTACTTC
TRBJ1-1	TRBV6-1	few	TRBD1	CASSEEEGTGNTEAFF	TGTGCCAGCAGTGAAGAGGAAGGGACAGGGAACACTGAAGCTTTCTTT
TRBJ2-3	TRBV19	.	TRBD2	CASSIASGTSGVTDTQYF	TGTGCCAGTAGTATCGCTTCCGGGACTAGCGGAGTTACAGATACGCAGTATTTT
TRBJ2-3	TRBV6-1	.	TRBD2	CASSESSGGADTQYF	TGTGCCAGCAGTGAGTCTAGCGGGGGGGCAGATACGCAGTATTTT
TRBJ1-1	TRBV19	.	TRBD1	CASSPRDRGHGTEAFF	TGTGCCAGTAGTCCTCGGGACAGGGGGCATGGCACTGAAGCTTTCTTT
TRBJ1-2	TRBV11-2	.	.	CASSLPGGRGYTF	TGTGCCAGCAGCTTACCCGGCGGGCGAGGCTACACCTTC
TRBJ2-3	TRBV5-1	.	TRBD2	CASSASLAGGYTDTQYF	TGCGCCAGCAGCGCCTCACTAGCGGGGGGATACACAGATACGCAGTATTTT